The 25 T cell receptor beta chains in this list originate from one sample, sequenced in a study of cytomegalovirus exposure and HLA in healthy donors. It was with 60 Vbeta and 13 Jbeta primers that the PCR ran. The protocol was immunoSEQ multiplex PCR, while the TCRdb copy is restricted to in-frame clones and leaves out a portion. The sample lists approximately 120,000 clones; around 77% were seen once. Sequencing was done on a sample of PBMCs. The receptors derive from a woman in her thirties or forties in good health and CMV-seropositive.

V is TRBV10-2 and J is TRBJ2-7; perhaps TRBD1 as D (6 bases). V was cut by 8 bases and J by 4 bases, with 18 bases left in between. The CDR3 length is 14 residues. CDR1 and CDR2 (germline): WSHSY, SAAADI. The CDR3 loop reads CASYHSGEGYEQYF. The CDR3 coding sequence is TGCGCCAGCTACCATTCAGGGGAAGGGTACGAGCAGTACTTC.

The chain links TRBV6-4 to TRBJ1-1; no clear D gene. The CDR3 contains 15 residues. CDR1 is MRHNA and CDR2 is SNTAGT in the germline V gene. Between the trimmed V and J ends, which lost 2 bases and 1 base, there was a span of 11 bases. In nucleotides, the CDR3 is TGTGCCAGCAGTGACCCGACCCGGGGGAACACTGAAGCTTTCTTT. This translates into CASSDPTRGNTEAFF.

The chain is built from TRBV28 and TRBJ2-1; 9 bases agree with TRBD2. After removal of 8 bases from V and 7 bases from J, the junction contained 9 bases not matched to a gene. The CDR3 contains 14 residues. The germline V gene has CDR1 MDHEN and CDR2 SYDVKM. Written as DNA, the CDR3 is TGTGCCAGCGCTGGGACTAGCCTCATTAATGAGCAGTTCTTC. Residues: CASAGTSLINEQFF.

The rearrangement joins TRBV5-1 to TRBJ1-4; D is perhaps TRBD1 (6 bases). V was shortened by 3 bases and J by 5 bases, with 17 bases between the two germline ends. This CDR3 contains 16 residues. Germline lookup yields CDR1 SGHRS and CDR2 YFSETQ. CDR3 sequence (DNA): TGCGCCAGCAGCTGGGACAACGGGGCCGGGAATGAAAAACTGTTTTTT. Its protein is CASSWDNGAGNEKLFF.

This clone was seen just once. The chain recombines TRBV2 with TRBJ2-2, with a weak D call TRBD2 (5 bases). Germline CDR1 SNHLY, CDR2 FYNNEI. Trimming left V 5 bases short and J 6 bases short, with 16 bases between. This CDR3 is built from 15 residues. This chain's CDR3 is CASSRTGVGPGELFF. The DNA for the CDR3 is TGTGCCAGCAGTCGGACTGGAGTGGGTCCCGGGGAGCTGTTTTTT.

In regard to this clone: A junction end diverges from the germline sequence, so it may reflect a read error. The chain has TRBV19 and TRBJ2-2; 7 nucleotides align to TRBD2. CDR1 LNHDA and CDR2 SQIVND come from the germline V gene (reference sequence). This CDR3 is 17 amino acids long. CDR3 sequence (DNA): TGTGCCAGTAGTACCTTCAAAGCGGGGAGGAACGCCGGGGAGCTGTTTTTT. Translation gives CASSTFKAGRNAGELFF. The complete variable domain, with remaining parts taken from reference TRBV19 and TRBJ2-2, reads DGGITQSPKYLFRKEGQNVTLSCEQNLNHDAMYWYRQDPGQGLRLIYYSQIVNDFQKGDIAEGYSVSREKKESFPLTVTSAQKNPTAFYLCASSTFKAGRNAGELFFGEGSRLTVL.

The chain has TRBV29-1 and TRBJ1-5; D is possibly TRBD1 (5 bases). CDR3 length: 13 residues. The V end was cut by 6 bases, the J end by 3 bases, with 12 bases between. CDR1 and CDR2 from the germline V gene are SQVTM and ANQGSEA. CDR3 bases: TGCAGCGTAGACCAGGGTCTCAATCAGCCCCAGCATTTT. Encoded protein: CSVDQGLNQPQHF.

The rearrangement links TRBV2 to TRBJ2-7; perhaps TRBD1 as D (6 bases). The germline V and J ends were trimmed by 7 bases and 1 base, with 14 bases remaining between them. Germline V gene lookup returns CDR1 SNHLY and CDR2 FYNNEI. This CDR3 region has 14 residues. CDR3 sequence (DNA): TGTGCCAGCAAACTACAGGGTAGTTCCTACGAGCAGTACTTC. Translation: CASKLQGSSYEQYF.

A few counts support this clone. The rearrangement joins TRBV21-1 to TRBJ2-7; the D call TRBD1 from the table was never checked on the DNA. TRBV21-1 is assigned pseudogene status. The CDR3 is made up of 14 amino acids. The CDR3 here is CASRGGQGRSEQYF. The CDR3 DNA is TGTGCCAGCAGAGGGGGACAGGGGAGAAGTGAGCAGTACTTC.

V gene TRBV7-9 combines with J gene TRBJ2-1, with 9 nucleotides matching TRBD2. The germline gives CDR1 SEHNR, CDR2 FQNEAQ (reference sequence). The CDR3 contains 18 residues. J lost 1 base, V lost 0 bases, and 7 bases had no gene match. As DNA, the CDR3 is TGTGCCAGCAGCTTAGCTAGCGGGAGAAGGGGTTCCTACAATGAGCAGTTCTTC. Protein sequence: CASSLASGRRGSYNEQFF. Combining the CDR3 with reference TRBV7-9 and TRBJ2-1 gives the whole variable domain DTGVSQNPRHKITKRGQNVTFRCDPISEHNRLYWYRQTLGQGPEFLTYFQNEAQLEKSRLLSDRFSAERPKGSFSTLEIQRTEQGDSAMYLCASSLASGRRGSYNEQFFGPGTRLTVL.

The genes are TRBV11-2 and TRBJ2-2; 8 bases line up with TRBD1. CDR1 is SGHAT, CDR2 FQNNGV, per germline. J lost 2 bases, V lost 1 base, and 3 bases had no gene match. CDR3 length: 16 amino acids. Written as DNA, the CDR3 is TGTGCCAGCAGCTTAGGGACAGGGAAAAACACCGGGGAGCTGTTTTTT. This translates into CASSLGTGKNTGELFF.

This chain joins TRBV5-1 and TRBJ2-7, with 7 bases that match TRBD1. This CDR3 is built from 14 residues. Trimming cost V 5 bases and J 1 base; bases outside gene matches: 6. Germline assignment: CDR1 SGHRS and CDR2 YFSETQ. The CDR3 protein is CASRRDSSSYEQYF. CDR3 bases: TGCGCCAGCAGACGGGACAGCTCTTCCTACGAGCAGTACTTC.

V gene TRBV19 combines with J gene TRBJ2-7; D is ambiguous. With 5 bases removed from V and 3 bases from J, the gap between germline ends came to 5 bases. This CDR3 has 11 residues. Per the germline V gene, CDR1 is LNHDA and CDR2 is SQIVND (reference sequence). The CDR3 is CASSPFYEQYF. CDR3 coding DNA: TGTGCCAGTAGTCCCTTCTACGAGCAGTACTTC.

This clone was seen more than once but under ten times. For the CDR3, the DNA is TGCGCCAGCAGTCCTCTAGCGGGAGGACTCTACGAGCAGTACTTC. Amino acids: CASSPLAGGLYEQYF. The chain has TRBV10-2 and TRBJ2-7, with TRBD2 identical over 11 bases. The V and J ends lost 5 bases and 3 bases, in that order; junction bases with no gene match: 6. The CDR3 extends over 15 amino acids. Germline values: CDR1 WSHSY, CDR2 SAAADI.

The rearrangement uses TRBV4-1 and TRBJ2-2, with 11 bases aligning to TRBD2. The J segment lost 5 bases and the V segment lost 6 bases, leaving 2 bases of the junction unmatched. CDR1 and CDR2 from the germline V gene are MGHRA and YSYEKL. The CDR3 spans 14 residues. The CDR3 coding sequence is TGCGCCAGCAGGCTAGCGGGAGGAACCGGGGAGCTGTTTTTT. It codes for CASRLAGGTGELFF.

The chain combines TRBV5-1 with TRBJ2-7, with 9 nucleotides matching TRBD1. The germline V gene encodes CDR1 SGHRS and CDR2 YFSETQ. Germline trimming cut 4 bases from V and 3 bases from J; bases unmatched to any gene: 5. CDR3 size: 14 residues. For the CDR3, the DNA is TGCGCCAGCAGCATGGGACAGGGAGGCTACGAGCAGTACTTC. Amino acid sequence: CASSMGQGGYEQYF.

V gene TRBV28 combines with J gene TRBJ1-1, with D possibly TRBD1 on 6 matching bases. This CDR3 has 13 amino acids. The germline gives CDR1 MDHEN, CDR2 SYDVKM. V was shortened by 5 bases and J by 4 bases, with 11 bases between the two germline ends. The CDR3, as DNA: TGTGCCAGCAGTACAGGGTCCGTCACTGAAGCTTTCTTT. Translation: CASSTGSVTEAFF.

V gene TRBV18 combines with J gene TRBJ2-7; D call uncertain. Germline loops: CDR1 KGHSH, CDR2 LQKENI. V lost 3 bases to trimming and J lost 0 bases, with 6 bases between them. This CDR3 region has 13 residues. Written as DNA, the CDR3 is TGTGCCAGCTCACCGTCGAGCTCCTACGAGCAGTACTTC. Its translation is CASSPSSSYEQYF.

The chain employs TRBV11-2 and TRBJ2-7; TRBD2 is a possible D gene (5 bases). The germline V gene has CDR1 SGHAT and CDR2 FQNNGV. Between the trimmed V and J ends, which lost 3 bases and 4 bases, there was a span of 7 bases. The CDR3 extends over 12 amino acids. The DNA for the CDR3 is TGTGCCAGCAGCTTCGAGGGATACGAGCAGTACTTC. This translates into CASSFEGYEQYF.

The chain links TRBV5-1 to TRBJ1-4, with 7 positions matching TRBD1. The CDR3 runs 15 residues. The germline gives CDR1 SGHRS, CDR2 YFSETQ. V lost 4 bases to trimming and J lost 6 bases; unmatched junction nucleotides: 9. CDR3 DNA: TGCGCCAGCAGCAACCGGTTGCAGGGGGATGAAAAACTGTTTTTT. Encoded protein: CASSNRLQGDEKLFF.

This clone appeared a few times. The CDR3 region is CASSVTTGAEAFF. For the CDR3, the DNA is TGTGCCAGTAGTGTTACGACAGGGGCTGAAGCTTTCTTT. V and J are TRBV19 and TRBJ1-1, with 8 nucleotides matching TRBD1. The J segment lost 6 bases and the V segment lost 5 bases, leaving 5 bases of the junction unmatched. The CDR3 is 13 amino acids. Per the germline V gene, CDR1 is LNHDA and CDR2 is SQIVND (reference sequence).

The V call is TRBV6-1, the J call TRBJ2-7; possible D gene TRBD2, 6 bases. The CDR3 spans 15 residues. Germline CDR1 MNHNS, CDR2 SASEGT. The V and J ends lost 7 bases and 5 bases respectively, with 21 bases between them. DNA of the CDR3: TGTGCCAGCATAGCCCTTGACGGGAGTGGCGACGAGCAGTACTTC. Protein sequence: CASIALDGSGDEQYF.

There are a few counts of this clone. V and J are TRBV30 and TRBJ2-7, with D possibly matching TRBD2 (6 bases). From germline, CDR1 is GTSNPN and CDR2 SVGIG (reference sequence). Trimming cost V 0 bases and J 4 bases, with 13 bases left between them. CDR3 length: 14 residues. The CDR3: CAWSVASGGYEQYF. The DNA of the CDR3 is TGTGCCTGGAGTGTAGCCAGCGGAGGGTACGAGCAGTACTTC.

The J gene is TRBJ2-1, the V gene TRBV5-1, with D perhaps TRBD1 (7 bases). Germline V gives CDR1 SGHRS, CDR2 YFSETQ. V lost 0 bases, J lost 3 bases, and 19 bases lay in between. The CDR3 is 18 amino acids. This chain's CDR3 is CASSLARGVSGIYNEQFF. The CDR3 DNA follows: TGCGCCAGCAGCTTGGCCAGGGGGGTTAGCGGAATCTACAATGAGCAGTTCTTC.

The V and J genes are TRBV14 and TRBJ2-5; tentatively, D is TRBD2 (6 bases). Germline CDR1 is SGHDN and CDR2 is FVKESK. CDR3 size: 13 residues. With 5 bases removed from V and 6 bases from J, the gap between germline ends came to 13 bases. In DNA, the CDR3 is TGTGCCAGCAGCTTGGGGGGATTGAAGACCCAGTACTTC. This gives the protein CASSLGGLKTQYF.